This T cell receptor beta chain was obtained from a study of cytomegalovirus exposure and HLA in healthy donors. Whole-study results and caveats: An analysis was carried out at a later point. It showed that HLA-associated TCR beta chains were more clonally expanded than equally common non-associated chains. Reports described diagnosis of cytomegalovirus status by the classifier as highly specific and sensitive.

The CDR3 runs to 12 residues. V gave up 5 bases and J gave up 7 bases, with 9 bases separating them. Germline V lookup: CDR1 MNHEY, CDR2 SVGAGI. This PCR relied on a set of 60 Vbeta primers and 13 Jbeta primers. In the source study's methods: An analysis performed later counted roughly 79 million unique TCR beta chains (approximately 10 million of them shared). TCRdb's table, derived via immunoSEQ multiplex PCR, lists solely in-frame clones and lacks some. V, J and clone size are those of that table, while D and trimming were read from the DNA. Among about 200,000 clones, roughly 80% were seen once, and the ten largest hold around 1.6%. Donors were ostensibly healthy at sampling, although undocumented immune exposures were probable. The table lists this clone with a few counts. The antigen remains unidentified.

Sequences were obtained from PBMCs. This receptor was obtained from a woman aged 50 to 60 in good health and CMV-seronegative. V usage is TRBV6-5 and J usage is TRBJ2-1, with D hard to call. In DNA form, the CDR3 reads TGTGCCAGCAGTCCCTCCCGGAATGAGCAGTTCTTC. Translating it yields CASSPSRNEQFF.